The 18 T cell receptor beta chains presented below share a single source sample, sequenced in a study of Ad26.COV2.S vaccination and SARS-CoV-2 variants (dated by TCRdb to 2020 to 2022). Library method: the immunoSEQ multiplex PCR assay. The clones in this table, taken by TCRdb from immuneACCESS, are in-frame only. Not every clone is retained; where verified, under half of the shortfall comes from an unresolved V gene, and the cause of the rest is unknown. The sample records about 470,000 clones, 90% of which are singletons. About 4.1% of the sample rests with the top ten. The treatment or condition label here, explained by the study, means: over 15 received Ad26.COV2.S at low or high dose, single or two shots; roughly 5 received placebo; per-sample allocation not given. For vaccine and placebo recipients, repertoires were sequenced using samples collected on day 63 after the first injection. Sequenced material: peripheral blood, taken in a trial of Ad26.COV2.S vaccine versus placebo. Receptors were obtained from a person aged 18-60 years who received the Ad26.COV2.S COVID-19 vaccine or a placebo.

The CDR3 nucleotides are TGTGCCTGGAGTATACTGGGGAGCAATCAGCCCCAGCATTTT. The encoded protein is CAWSILGSNQPQHF. V gene TRBV30 combines with J gene TRBJ1-5; D remains unclear. V lost 2 bases and J lost 1, with 9 bases in between. The CDR3 totals 14 residues. Germline V CDR1 and CDR2: GTSNPN, SVGIG (reference sequence).

This chain connects TRBV4-3 to TRBJ1-4, with D uncertain. V was clipped by 0 bases and J by 0 bases, with 11 bases between them. CDR3 length: 17 residues. The germline V gene has CDR1 LGHNA and CDR2 YSLEER. CDR3 region: CASSQDSGEATNEKLFF. The CDR3 coding sequence is TGCGCCAGCAGCCAAGATAGTGGGGAGGCAACTAATGAAAAACTGTTTTTT.

The rearrangement joins TRBV9 to TRBJ2-1; 10 bases match TRBD2. The junction had 7 bases not matched to a gene; V was cut back by 7 bases and J by 9 bases. The CDR3 spans 13 residues. From germline, CDR1 is SGDLS and CDR2 YYNGEE. This CDR3 reads CASAVTSGTEQFF. DNA of the CDR3: TGTGCCAGCGCCGTTACTAGCGGGACTGAGCAGTTCTTC.

As regards this clone: The same CDR3 is also encoded by other DNA sequences in this sample. The CDR3 nucleotides read TGTGCCAGCAGAACTAGCGGGAGGAATGAGCAGTTCTTC. Translated: CASRTSGRNEQFF. The chain recombines TRBV11-2 with TRBJ2-1; 12 bases agree with TRBD2. Trimming at V came to 6 bases and at J to 7 bases, leaving 1 base not matched to a gene. The CDR3 extends over 13 amino acids. Germline V lookup: CDR1 SGHAT, CDR2 FQNNGV.

The V and J genes are TRBV25-1 and TRBJ1-6; D is undetermined. V was cut by 3 bases and J by 7 bases, with 10 bases left in between. This CDR3 has 14 residues. CDR1 MGHDK and CDR2 SYGVNS come from the germline V gene. CDR3 nucleotides: TGTGCCAGCAGTGAGGCCCCCAGGAATTCACCCCTCCACTTT. Translating it yields CASSEAPRNSPLHF.

The gene calls are TRBV6-2 or TRBV6-3 and TRBJ1-1, with a possible D match to TRBD1 (5 bases). This CDR3 contains 15 residues. The ends were cut back, 5 bases at V and 5 bases at J, with 18 bases in the middle. CDR1 MNHEY and CDR2 SVGEGT come from the germline V gene. As DNA, the CDR3 is TGTGCCAGCAGTGACCGGGACCATTATCGGACTGAAGCTTTCTTT. Its translation: CASSDRDHYRTEAFF.

This chain joins TRBV9 and TRBJ1-2; TRBD1 matches at 9 bases. This CDR3 is 14 amino acids long. The trim removed 0 bases at V and 6 bases at J, leaving 3 bases unmatched. The V gene's germline CDR1 is SGDLS and CDR2 YYNGEE. In nucleotides, the CDR3 is TGTGCCAGCAGCGTAGTCGACAGGGGGGATGGCTACACCTTC. This sequence encodes CASSVVDRGDGYTF.

V and J are TRBV11-3 and TRBJ2-4; 7 bases fit TRBD2. The V segment lost 0 bases and the J segment 1 base; nucleotides outside the gene matches: 9. This CDR3 contains 18 residues. The germline gives CDR1 SGHNT, CDR2 YENEEA. The CDR3 DNA is TGTGCCAGCAGCTTAGATGGGGGGGAGTTTGGGGCCAAAAACATTCAGTACTTC. It yields the protein CASSLDGGEFGAKNIQYF.

This chain joins TRBV11-3 and TRBJ2-5; possibly TRBD1 or TRBD2 for D (5 bases each). Germline V lookup: CDR1 SGHNT, CDR2 YENEEA. This CDR3 is 13 amino acids long. V was trimmed by 5 bases and J by 3 bases, leaving 10 bases between them. This chain's CDR3 is CASSRDGEETQYF. CDR3 coding DNA: TGTGCCAGCAGCAGGGACGGAGAAGAGACCCAGTACTTC.

J is TRBJ2-3 and V is TRBV27; D not resolved. CDR1 is MNHEY, CDR2 SMNVEV, per germline (reference sequence). Deletions cut 2 bases from V and 3 bases from J, with 6 bases between. The CDR3 is 13 amino acids. CDR3 coding DNA: TGTGCCAGCAGTTTAGGACCGACAGATACGCAGTATTTT. It specifies CASSLGPTDTQYF.

This clone was recorded once. The chain employs TRBV28 and TRBJ1-1, with a tentative D call TRBD1 (6 bases). V gave up 2 bases and J gave up 7 bases, with 11 bases separating them. Germline CDR1 is MDHEN and CDR2 is SYDVKM. CDR3 length: 13 residues. This CDR3 is CASSLRGGIEAFF. In nucleotides, the CDR3 is TGTGCCAGCAGTTTACGAGGGGGGATTGAAGCTTTCTTT.

The chain is built from TRBV11-3 and TRBJ2-7, with no clear D. Germline V gene data show CDR1 as SGHNT and CDR2 as YENEEA. The CDR3 has 13 amino acids. V was trimmed by 5 bases and J by 2 bases, leaving 10 bases between them. CDR3 nucleotide sequence: TGTGCCAGCAGCCTCCGCCCCACCTACGAGCAGTACTTC. Amino acid sequence: CASSLRPTYEQYF. The variable domain in full, with the rest retrieved from reference TRBV11-3 and TRBJ2-7, is EAGVVQSPRYKIIEKKQPVAFWCNPISGHNTLYWYLQNLGQGPELLIRYENEEAVDDSQLPKDRFSAERLKGVDSTLKIQPAELGDSAVYLCASSLRPTYEQYFGPGTRLTVT.

The chain links TRBV7-9 to TRBJ2-2, with unresolved D. Trimming cost V 0 bases and J 8 bases, with 13 bases left between them. Looked up from germline, CDR1 is SEHNR and CDR2 is FQNEAQ (reference sequence). The length of the CDR3 is 15 residues. The CDR3 DNA reads as TGTGCCAGCAGCTTAGCGCGGACGTCCGGGGGGGAGCTGTTTTTT. It specifies CASSLARTSGGELFF.

The chain is built from TRBV4-1 and TRBJ2-5; D is uncertain. Germline V gene data show CDR1 as MGHRA and CDR2 as YSYEKL. The CDR3 is made up of 13 amino acids. Trimming removed 4 bases from V and 3 bases from J, with 9 bases in between. CDR3 coding DNA: TGCGCCAGCAGCCCGCGGCAGGAAGAGACCCAGTACTTC. This sequence encodes CASSPRQEETQYF.

The chain links TRBV18 to TRBJ2-1; 11 positions match TRBD2. From germline, CDR1 is KGHSH and CDR2 LQKENI. Losses at the gene ends were 0 bases for V and 9 bases for J; bases not matched to a gene: 7. The CDR3 consists of 16 residues. CDR3 in DNA: TGTGCCAGCTCACCACCTACTAGCGGGAGCTTTGGTGAGCAGTTCTTC. This sequence encodes CASSPPTSGSFGEQFF.

The gene calls are TRBV7-2 and TRBJ2-7; 8 bases align to TRBD2. Germline V gene sequence: CDR1 SGHTA, CDR2 FQGNSA. V was clipped by 4 bases and J by 3 bases; unmatched bases: 5. This CDR3 comprises 14 residues. This chain's CDR3 is CASSSGLGYYEQYF. The CDR3 bases are TGTGCCAGCAGCTCGGGACTAGGTTACTACGAGCAGTACTTC.

Only one count was recorded for this clone. The chain employs TRBV28 and TRBJ2-7, with TRBD1 matching 9 bases. The J segment lost 3 bases and the V segment lost 0 bases, leaving 9 bases of the junction unmatched. From germline, CDR1 is MDHEN and CDR2 SYDVKM. This CDR3 contains 17 residues. In DNA form, the CDR3 reads TGTGCCAGCAGTTTATGGAGTCCCGGGACAGGGAACTACGAGCAGTACTTC. This translates into CASSLWSPGTGNYEQYF.

The rearrangement uses TRBV28 and TRBJ2-7; a possible D gene is TRBD2 (5 bases). The CDR3 contains 17 residues. V was pared by 4 bases and J by 3 bases, with 22 bases between. Germline-derived CDR1 and CDR2 are MDHEN and SYDVKM. The CDR3 DNA reads TGTGCCAGCAGTTCCCAACCGGCCTCCCGGAGGATCTACGAGCAGTACTTC. Translated, it gives CASSSQPASRRIYEQYF.